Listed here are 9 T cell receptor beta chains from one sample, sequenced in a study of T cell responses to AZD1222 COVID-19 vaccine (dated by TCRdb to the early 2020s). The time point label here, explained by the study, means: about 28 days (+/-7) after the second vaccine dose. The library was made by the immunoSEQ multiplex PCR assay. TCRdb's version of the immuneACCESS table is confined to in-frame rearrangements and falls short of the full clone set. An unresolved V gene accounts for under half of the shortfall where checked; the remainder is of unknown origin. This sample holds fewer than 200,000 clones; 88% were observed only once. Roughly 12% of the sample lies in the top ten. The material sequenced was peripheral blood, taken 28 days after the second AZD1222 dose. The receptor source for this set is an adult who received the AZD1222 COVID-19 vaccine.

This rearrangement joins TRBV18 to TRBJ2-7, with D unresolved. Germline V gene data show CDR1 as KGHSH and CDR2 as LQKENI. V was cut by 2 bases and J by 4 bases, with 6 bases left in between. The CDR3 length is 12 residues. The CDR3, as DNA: TGTGCCAGCTCACCAAGGGCATACGAGCAGTACTTC. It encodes CASSPRAYEQYF.

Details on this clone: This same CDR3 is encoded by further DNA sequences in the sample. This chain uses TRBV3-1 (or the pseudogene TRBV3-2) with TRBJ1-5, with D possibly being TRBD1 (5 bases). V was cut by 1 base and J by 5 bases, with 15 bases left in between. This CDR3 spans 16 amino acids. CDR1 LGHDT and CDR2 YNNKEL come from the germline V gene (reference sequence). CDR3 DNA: TGTGCCAGCAGCCAAGGGCTGGGCCAGGGTCATCAGCCCCAGCATTTT. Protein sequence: CASSQGLGQGHQPQHF.

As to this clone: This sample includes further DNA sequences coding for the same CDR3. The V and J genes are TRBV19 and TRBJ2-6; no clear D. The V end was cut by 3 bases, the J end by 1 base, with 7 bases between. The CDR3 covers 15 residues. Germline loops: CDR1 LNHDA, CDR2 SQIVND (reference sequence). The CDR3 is CASSIMGSGANVLTF. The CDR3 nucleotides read TGTGCCAGTAGTATTATGGGTTCTGGGGCCAACGTCCTGACTTTC.

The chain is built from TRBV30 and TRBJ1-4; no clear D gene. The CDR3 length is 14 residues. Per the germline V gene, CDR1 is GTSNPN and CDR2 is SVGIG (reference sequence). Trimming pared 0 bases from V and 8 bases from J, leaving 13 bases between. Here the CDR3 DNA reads TGTGCCTGGAGTGTACACCGGGGAGGGGAAAAACTGTTTTTT. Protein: CAWSVHRGGEKLFF. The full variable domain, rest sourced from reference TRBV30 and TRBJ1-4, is SQTIHQWPATLVQPVGSPLSLECTVEGTSNPNLYWYRQAAGRGLQLLFYSVGIGQISSEVPQNLSASRPQDRQFILSSKKLLLSDSGFYLCAWSVHRGGEKLFFGSGTQLSVL.

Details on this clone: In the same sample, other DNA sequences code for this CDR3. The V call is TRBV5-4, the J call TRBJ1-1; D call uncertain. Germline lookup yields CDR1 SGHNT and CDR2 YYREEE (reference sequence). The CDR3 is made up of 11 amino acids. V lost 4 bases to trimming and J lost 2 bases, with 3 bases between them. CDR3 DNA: TGTGCCAGCAGCCTTAACACTGAAGCTTTCTTT. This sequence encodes CASSLNTEAFF.

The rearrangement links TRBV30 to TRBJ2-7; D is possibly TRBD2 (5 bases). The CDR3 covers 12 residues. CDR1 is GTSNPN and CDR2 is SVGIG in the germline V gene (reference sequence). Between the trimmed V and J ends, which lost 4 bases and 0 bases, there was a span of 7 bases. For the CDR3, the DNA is TGTGCCTGGAACCGGGGCTCCTACGAGCAGTACTTC. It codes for CAWNRGSYEQYF.

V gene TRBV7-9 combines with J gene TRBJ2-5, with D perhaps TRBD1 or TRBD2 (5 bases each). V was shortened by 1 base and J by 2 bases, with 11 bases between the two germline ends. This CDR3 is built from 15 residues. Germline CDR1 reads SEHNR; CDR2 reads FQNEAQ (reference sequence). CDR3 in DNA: TGTGCCAGCAGCTTAGAGGGGTCGGGGCAAGAGACCCAGTACTTC. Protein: CASSLEGSGQETQYF. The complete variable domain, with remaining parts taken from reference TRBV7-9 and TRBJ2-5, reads DTGVSQNPRHKITKRGQNVTFRCDPISEHNRLYWYRQTLGQGPEFLTYFQNEAQLEKSRLLSDRFSAERPKGSFSTLEIQRTEQGDSAMYLCASSLEGSGQETQYFGPGTRLLVL.

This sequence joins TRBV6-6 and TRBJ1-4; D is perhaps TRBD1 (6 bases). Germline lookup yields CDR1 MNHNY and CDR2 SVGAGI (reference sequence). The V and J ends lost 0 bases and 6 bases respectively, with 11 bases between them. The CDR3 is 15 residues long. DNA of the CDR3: TGTGCCAGCAGTTACTCCGACAGGCCCCATGAAAAACTGTTTTTT. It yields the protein CASSYSDRPHEKLFF.

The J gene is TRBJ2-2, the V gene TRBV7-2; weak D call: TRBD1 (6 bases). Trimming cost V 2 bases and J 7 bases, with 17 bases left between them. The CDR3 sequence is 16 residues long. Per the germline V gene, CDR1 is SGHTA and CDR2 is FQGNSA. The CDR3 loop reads CASSLRTPEGVGELFF. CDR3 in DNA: TGTGCCAGCAGCTTACGGACACCCGAGGGGGTCGGGGAGCTGTTTTTT. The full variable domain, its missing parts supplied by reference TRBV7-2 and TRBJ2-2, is GAGVSQSPSNKVTEKGKDVELRCDPISGHTALYWYRQSLGQGLEFLIYFQGNSAPDKSGLPSDRFSAERTGGSVSTLTIQRTQQEDSAVYLCASSLRTPEGVGELFFGEGSRLTVL.